One and the same sample provided the 6 T cell receptor beta chains below, sequenced in a study of siplizumab effects on memory and regulatory T cells. No antigen is known for these receptors. The method was immunoSEQ multiplex PCR; TCRdb's version includes in-frame clones alone and lacks a portion of them. Among about 12,000 clones listed, less than 40% were seen once. Coculture of mixed lymphocyte reaction cells was performed at 37°C for under seven days. The sequenced material came from CFSE-low (dividing) CD8+ T cells sorted from an allogeneic mixed lymphocyte reaction. The receptors come from a human donor in good health; the cells came from an allogeneic mixed lymphocyte reaction.

The chain is built from TRBV4-1 and TRBJ2-1; TRBD1 agrees at 7 bases. The junction had 8 bases not matched to a gene; V was cut back by 3 bases and J by 9 bases. The V gene's germline CDR1 is MGHRA and CDR2 YSYEKL. CDR3 length: 14 amino acids. The CDR3 DNA sequence: TGCGCCAGCAGCCATGTCGGGACAGTAACTGAGCAGTTCTTC. Protein product: CASSHVGTVTEQFF.

The CDR3 sequence: CASSVGTAGNQPQHF. In nucleotides, the CDR3 is TGTGCCAGCAGCGTGGGGACTGCAGGGAATCAGCCCCAGCATTTT. The chain carries TRBV9 and TRBJ1-5; D is possibly TRBD1 (5 bases). V lost 2 bases, J lost 4 bases, and 13 bases lay in between. The germline gives CDR1 SGDLS, CDR2 YYNGEE. This CDR3 is 15 amino acids long.

This clone was counted a few times. The chain joins TRBV5-6 to TRBJ2-1, with TRBD2 matching over 7 bases. Trimming removed 4 bases from V and 9 bases from J; junction bases left unmatched: 4. Germline V gives CDR1 SGHDT, CDR2 YYEEEE. The CDR3 is made up of 12 amino acids. CDR3 in amino acids: CASSGLESEQFF. The CDR3 DNA sequence: TGTGCCAGCAGCGGACTAGAAAGTGAGCAGTTCTTC. The full variable domain, with the rest looked up from reference TRBV5-6 and TRBJ2-1, is DAGVTQSPTHLIKTRGQQVTLRCSPKSGHDTVSWYQQALGQGPQFIFQYYEEEERQRGNFPDRFSGHQFPNYSSELNVNALLLGDSALYLCASSGLESEQFFGPGTRLTVL.

This clone was counted between two and nine times. The genes are TRBV11-2 and TRBJ1-1, with D possibly being TRBD1 (5 bases). Germline loops: CDR1 SGHAT, CDR2 FQNNGV. This CDR3 contains 13 residues. Trimming stripped 0 bases from V and 5 bases from J, with 7 bases between. The CDR3 region is CASSLEQATEAFF. In nucleotides, the CDR3 is TGTGCCAGCAGCTTAGAACAGGCGACTGAAGCTTTCTTT.

This clone has more than one count but fewer than ten. The CDR3 bases are TGTGCCAGCAGCGACTCACGGGGCATGAGCTCCTACAATGAGCAGTTCTTC. It is translated as CASSDSRGMSSYNEQFF. The V and J genes are TRBV11-3 and TRBJ2-1; D might be TRBD1 or TRBD2, each matching 5 bases. Per the germline V gene, CDR1 is SGHNT and CDR2 is YENEEA. CDR3 length equals 17 residues. Deletions cut 5 bases from V and 0 bases from J, with 17 bases between.

This rearrangement joins TRBV29-1 to TRBJ2-5, with D unresolved. The length of the CDR3 is 11 residues. CDR1 and CDR2 from the germline V gene are SQVTM and ANQGSEA. V was pared by 2 bases and J by 7 bases, with 8 bases between. CDR3 coding DNA: TGCAGCGTTGAATCTTTGGGGACCCAGTACTTC. It translates to CSVESLGTQYF.